This T cell receptor (beta chain) was captured in a study of cytomegalovirus exposure and HLA in healthy donors. V was clipped by 5 bases and J by 0 bases, with 13 bases between them. This CDR3 comprises 15 residues. Germline lookup yields CDR1 SEHNR and CDR2 FQNEAQ (reference sequence). PCR involved 60 Vbeta and 13 Jbeta primers. The assay was immunoSEQ multiplex PCR, and TCRdb's table has in-frame clones only and misses some. The sample lists tens of thousands of clones; around 80% were seen once. Findings and limits, study-wide: A missense DCLRE1C variant was associated with V- and J-gene trimming of TCR beta chains in a later analysis, and an independent cohort replicated the association. From TCR beta sequences, most subjects' HLA-A and HLA-B alleles were reportedly predicted accurately. CMV antigen specificity was confirmed in vitro for three CMV-associated chains. Being productive about 87% or about 30% of the time was typical of most TCR beta V segments in an earlier analysis.

With regard to this clone: The antigen is not known.

What was sequenced was PBMCs. This clonotype originated in a young woman in good health and CMV-seronegative. This rearrangement joins TRBV7-9 to TRBJ1-2; tentatively, D is TRBD1 (6 bases). The CDR3 reads CASSPDRSANYGYTF. CDR3 bases: TGTGCCAGCAGCCCCGACAGGTCAGCTAACTATGGCTACACCTTC.